These 18 T cell receptor beta chains originate from one sample sequenced in a study of regulatory T cells in long-lasting Graves disease. TCR beta libraries were built with iRepertoire HTBI primers and Arm-PCR of CDR3 regions. TCRdb itself ran the multiplex PCR reads through MiXCR, one entry per CDR3 protein. The table has approximately 250,000 distinct CDR3 sequences, approximately 16% seen once; the top ten hold approximately 20%. Time point of the sample: newly diagnosed GD, antithyroid drugs for less than 3 months. Preparation of the TCR library used RNA extracted from PBMCs. The sample here was peripheral blood mononuclear cells (PBMCs), taken at new diagnosis, from a patient treated with antithyroid drugs. Receptor source: a female donor with Graves disease.

This clonotype was counted at least ten times. The V gene is TRBV11-2, the J gene TRBJ2-3; 10 bases align to TRBD2. CDR3 length: 13 residues. The junction had 6 bases not matched to a gene; V was cut back by 1 base and J by 14 bases. Germline CDR1 SGHAT, CDR2 FQNNGV. CDR3 coding DNA: TGTGCCAGCAGCTTAGGATGGGCTAGCGGGAGGTATTTT. It is translated as CASSLGWASGRYF.

This clonotype was picked up many times. The chain links TRBV19 to TRBJ1-1; tentative D call: TRBD1 (5 bases). Looked up from germline, CDR1 is LNHDA and CDR2 is SQIVND (reference sequence). The CDR3 is made up of 14 amino acids. V shed 1 base and J shed 1 base, with 7 bases lying between them. In DNA, the CDR3 is TGTGCCAGTAGTATAGGTGGACAGAACACTGAAGCTTTCTTT. This sequence encodes CASSIGGQNTEAFF.

This clonotype was seen a few times. This chain joins TRBV7-2 and TRBJ2-1; no clear D gene. From germline, CDR1 is SGHTA and CDR2 FQGNSA. This CDR3 spans 13 amino acids. Trimming pared 7 bases from V and 2 bases from J, leaving 9 bases between. CDR3 coding DNA: TGTGCCAGCACCCACCAGACCTACAATGAGCAGTTCTTC. Its translation: CASTHQTYNEQFF.

The table lists this clonotype with many counts. The genes are TRBV27 and TRBJ2-3; 7 positions agree with TRBD2. There are 15 residues in the CDR3. Germline values: CDR1 MNHEY, CDR2 SMNVEV (reference sequence). The J segment lost 2 bases and the V segment lost 1 base, leaving 3 bases of the junction unmatched. The CDR3 nucleotides read TGTGCCAGCAGTTTATTCGGGGGGATCACAGATACGCAGTATTTT. Its protein is CASSLFGGITDTQYF.

This clonotype was detected ten times or more. The genes are TRBV10-3 and TRBJ2-3, with D unclear. Trimming pared 3 bases from V and 0 bases from J, leaving 13 bases between. Germline-derived CDR1 and CDR2 are ENHRY and SYGVKD. The CDR3 covers 16 residues. The CDR3 sequence is CAISDTYTSSTDTQYF. The CDR3 DNA follows: TGTGCCATCAGTGACACGTATACCTCTAGCACAGATACGCAGTATTTT.

At least ten counts were recorded for this clonotype. This rearrangement joins TRBV7-2 to TRBJ1-2; 8 bases map to TRBD1. Trimming at V came to 0 bases and at J to 3 bases, leaving 3 bases not matched to a gene. Germline lookup yields CDR1 SGHTA and CDR2 FQGNSA. This CDR3 has 15 residues. The CDR3 loop reads CASSLAPGGHYGYTF. As DNA, the CDR3 is TGTGCCAGCAGCTTAGCCCCAGGGGGCCACTATGGCTACACCTTC. Drawing the rest from reference TRBV7-2 and TRBJ1-2, the complete variable domain is GAGVSQSPSNKVTEKGKDVELRCDPISGHTALYWYRQSLGQGLEFLIYFQGNSAPDKSGLPSDRFSAERTGGSVSTLTIQRTQQEDSAVYLCASSLAPGGHYGYTFGSGTRLTVV.

Only a few counts were recorded for this clonotype. The chain links TRBV13 to TRBJ2-1; the match to TRBD2 covers 10 bases. This CDR3 is built from 18 residues. The germline CDR1 and CDR2 sequences are PRHDT and FYEKMQ (reference sequence). Trimming took 6 bases from V and 7 from J; bases not matched to a gene: 18. CDR3 residues: CASSFAGWSGRAGNEQFF. The CDR3 DNA follows: TGTGCCAGCAGTTTTGCAGGTTGGAGCGGGAGGGCCGGGAATGAGCAGTTCTTC.

This clonotype came up many times. The chain combines TRBV7-3 with TRBJ2-1; weak D call: TRBD2 (6 bases). The CDR3 has 14 residues. Trimming left V 4 bases short and J 2 bases short, with 9 bases between. Germline CDR1 reads SGHTA; CDR2 reads FQGTGA. CDR3 region: CASSSGTPYNEQFF. The CDR3 DNA reads TGTGCCAGCAGCTCCGGGACTCCCTACAATGAGCAGTTCTTC.

V usage is TRBV19 and J usage is TRBJ2-2; 7 bases agree with TRBD1. J was trimmed by 7 bases and V by 4 bases; bases with no gene match: 6. This CDR3 comprises 14 residues. The V gene's germline CDR1 is LNHDA and CDR2 SQIVND (reference sequence). CDR3 DNA sequence: TGTGCCAGTAGTAAGACAGGGTATATCGGGGAGCTGTTTTTT. Translated, it gives CASSKTGYIGELFF.

The chain has TRBV20-1 and TRBJ2-1; 12 bases align to TRBD2. The junction had 10 bases not matched to a gene; V was cut back by 6 bases and J by 10 bases. Per germline, CDR1 DFQATT and CDR2 SNEGSKA (reference sequence). The CDR3 has 14 amino acids. The CDR3 region has the DNA TGCAGTGCCCCCCCTAGCGGGAGGGGAGAAGAGCAGTTCTTC. Translation: CSAPPSGRGEEQFF.

This clonotype was observed at least ten times. The chain employs TRBV18 and TRBJ2-3; perhaps TRBD1 as D (6 bases). V lost 5 bases, J lost 2 bases, and 8 bases lay in between. Germline V CDR1 and CDR2: KGHSH, LQKENI. This CDR3 has 13 residues. The CDR3 DNA is TGTGCCAGCTCAAAGGGGGACACAGATACGCAGTATTTT. Its translation is CASSKGDTDTQYF.

This clonotype was counted at least ten times. This chain uses TRBV5-1 with TRBJ2-5; 8 bases are shared with TRBD2. The CDR3 has 16 amino acids. V shed 0 bases and J 2 bases; nucleotides not matched to a gene: 6. Per the germline V gene, CDR1 is SGHRS and CDR2 is YFSETQ. The CDR3 DNA sequence: TGCGCCAGCAGCTTGGAAGTAGCGGGGTTTCAAGAGACCCAGTACTTC. Translated: CASSLEVAGFQETQYF.

The gene calls are TRBV5-1 and TRBJ2-5, with D perhaps matching TRBD2 (7 bases). There are 14 residues in the CDR3. Germline V gene lookup returns CDR1 SGHRS and CDR2 YFSETQ. V was clipped by 0 bases and J by 6 bases, with 12 bases between them. The CDR3 protein is CASSLEGGGQTQYF. The DNA for the CDR3 is TGCGCCAGCAGCTTGGAGGGAGGGGGACAGACCCAGTACTTC.

This clonotype was seen many times. The V gene is TRBV2, the J gene TRBJ2-1, with a possible D match to TRBD1 (6 bases). This CDR3 is built from 12 residues. The ends were cut back, 9 bases at V and 4 bases at J, with 10 bases in the middle. CDR1 and CDR2 from the germline V gene are SNHLY and FYNNEI. The CDR3 is CASNTGYNEQFF. The DNA of the CDR3 is TGTGCCAGTAACACAGGGTACAATGAGCAGTTCTTC. Variable domain in full (rest from reference TRBV2 and TRBJ2-1): EPEVTQTPSHQVTQMGQEVILRCVPISNHLYFYWYRQILGQKVEFLVSFYNNEISEKSEIFDDQFSVERPDGSNFTLKIRSTKLEDSAMYFCASNTGYNEQFFGPGTRLTVL.

A word on this clonotype: This likely stems from a read error, as it lies one base from a far larger clone. The conserved phenylalanine or tryptophan normally closing the CDR3 is absent here, so this likely arose from a read error. J is TRBJ1-2 and V is TRBV12-3 or TRBV12-4; perhaps TRBD1 as D (5 bases). The CDR3 extends over 15 amino acids. Trimming removed 5 bases from V and 2 bases from J, with 15 bases in between. DNA for the CDR3: TGTGCCAGCAGTGAAGCTAGGACAAAAAACTATGGCTACACCCTC. This translates into CASSEARTKNYGYTL.

This clonotype was seen repeatedly, ten times or more. This chain uses TRBV19 with TRBJ2-6; the D gene could be TRBD1 or TRBD2 (6 bases each). CDR3 length: 17 amino acids. Trimming took off 4 bases at V and 0 bases at J, with 13 bases between the two ends. Germline V gene lookup returns CDR1 LNHDA and CDR2 SQIVND (reference sequence). CDR3 bases: TGTGCCAGTAGTAAGGGGGGAGCCCACTCTGGGGCCAACGTCCTGACTTTC. Translated, it gives CASSKGGAHSGANVLTF.

At least ten counts were recorded for this clonotype. The V gene is TRBV11-3, the J gene TRBJ2-3; D possibly matches TRBD1 or TRBD2 (5 bases each). The germline V gene encodes CDR1 SGHNT and CDR2 YENEEA. The CDR3 consists of 14 residues. With 0 bases removed from V and 6 bases from J, the gap between germline ends came to 10 bases. The CDR3 bases are TGTGCCAGCAGCTTAGAGGGGGAACTCGATACGCAGTATTTT. This encodes CASSLEGELDTQYF.

This clonotype was observed many times. This sequence joins TRBV6-2 or TRBV6-3 and TRBJ2-1; no firm D call. The CDR3 contains 14 residues. Germline values: CDR1 MNHEY, CDR2 SVGEGT. Trimming left V 3 bases short and J 5 bases short, with 11 bases between. CDR3 protein: CASSYSSADNEQFF. CDR3 nucleotide sequence: TGTGCCAGCAGTTATTCCTCGGCCGACAATGAGCAGTTCTTC.